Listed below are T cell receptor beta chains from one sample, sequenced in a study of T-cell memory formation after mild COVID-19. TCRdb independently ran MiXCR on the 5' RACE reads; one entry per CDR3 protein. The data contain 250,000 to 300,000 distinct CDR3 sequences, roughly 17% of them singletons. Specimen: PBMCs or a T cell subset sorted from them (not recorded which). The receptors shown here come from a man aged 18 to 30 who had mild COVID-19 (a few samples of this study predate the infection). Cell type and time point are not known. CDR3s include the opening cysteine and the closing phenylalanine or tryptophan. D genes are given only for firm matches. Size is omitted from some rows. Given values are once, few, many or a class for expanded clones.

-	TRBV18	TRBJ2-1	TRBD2	TGTGCCAGCTCACCCCAGACTAGCGGGGGGGCGGCGTTCTTC	CASSPQTSGGAAFF
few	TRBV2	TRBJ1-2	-	TGTGCCACCGATGGGGGAATTAAGGGCTACACCTTC	CATDGGIKGYTF
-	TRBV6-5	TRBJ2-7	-	TGTGCCAGCAGCCAGGGGGACGGGGGGCATACATTAAAAGACTACGAGCAGTACTTC	CASSQGDGGHTLKDYEQYF
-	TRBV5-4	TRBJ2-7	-	TGTGCCAGCAGCTTCGTCGATCGGGATAGCGAGCAGTACTTC	CASSFVDRDSEQYF
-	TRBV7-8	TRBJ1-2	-	TGTGCCAGCAGCTTAGAACGGGACTATGGCTACACCTTC	CASSLERDYGYTF
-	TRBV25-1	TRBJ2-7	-	TGTGCCAGCAGTGAGCCCCGGGCCCACGAGCAGTACTTC	CASSEPRAHEQYF
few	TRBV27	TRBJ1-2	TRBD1	TGTGCCAGCAGTTTATTCCCGGACAGGGGCGGAGGCTACACCTTC	CASSLFPDRGGGYTF
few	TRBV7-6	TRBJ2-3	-	TGTGCCAGCAGCTCACTAGAGCGCACAGATACGCAGTATTTT	CASSSLERTDTQYF
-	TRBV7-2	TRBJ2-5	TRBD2	TGTGCCAGCAGCCCAGCGGGGAAAGAGACCCAGTACTTC	CASSPAGKETQYF
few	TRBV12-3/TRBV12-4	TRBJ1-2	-	TGTGCCAGCAGTCCGCCCTTCACAGGGAAGTGGGGCTACACCTTC	CASSPPFTGKWGYTF
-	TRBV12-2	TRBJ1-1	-	TGTGCAAGTCGCTTCCAGGACGGGCCGCAAATGGAGGACACTGAAGCTTTCTTT	CASRFQDGPQMEDTEAFF
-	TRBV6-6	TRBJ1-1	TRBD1	TGTGCCAGCAGTTGGACAGGTGAAGCTTTCTTT	CASSWTGEAFF
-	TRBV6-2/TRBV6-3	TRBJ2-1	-	TGTGCCAGCAGTCCCCTAGGGAGTAGCTATGAGCAGTTCTTC	CASSPLGSSYEQFF
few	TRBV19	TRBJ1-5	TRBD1	TGTGCCAGTACCCTAAATTCCGGGACAGGGCCTCAGCCCCAGCATTTT	CASTLNSGTGPQPQHF
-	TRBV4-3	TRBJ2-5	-	TGCGCCAGCAGCCAAGATTTCCGGGGTACCCAAGAGACCCAGTACTTC	CASSQDFRGTQETQYF
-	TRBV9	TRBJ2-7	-	TGTGCCAGCAGCGTTGGGGTGGCTAACTCCTACGAGCAGTACTTC	CASSVGVANSYEQYF
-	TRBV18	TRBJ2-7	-	TGTGCCAGCTCACCAATGAACGAGCAGTACTTC	CASSPMNEQYF
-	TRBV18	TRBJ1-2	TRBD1	TGTGCCAGCTCACCGGGACAGGGGAAGTCATATGGCTACACCTTC	CASSPGQGKSYGYTF
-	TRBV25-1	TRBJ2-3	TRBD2	TGTGCCAGCAGTGCGGGACTACCTCGAGATACGCAGTATTTT	CASSAGLPRDTQYF
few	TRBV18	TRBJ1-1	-	TGTGCCAGCGTAAGTACAGGGAAGACTGAAGCTTTCTTT	CASVSTGKTEAFF
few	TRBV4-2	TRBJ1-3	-	TGTGCCAGCAGCCAAGTCAGGGCTGATGGAAACACCATATATTTT	CASSQVRADGNTIYF
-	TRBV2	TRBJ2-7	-	TGTGCCAGCAGTGAACGGTGGGGTTACGAGCAGTACTTC	CASSERWGYEQYF
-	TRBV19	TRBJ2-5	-	TGTGCCAGCAGGGGTTTCCAAGAGACCCAGTACTTC	CASRGFQETQYF
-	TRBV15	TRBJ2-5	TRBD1	TGTGCCACCAGCAGAGATAGTACAGGGGGCGCCGAGACCCAGTACTTC	CATSRDSTGGAETQYF
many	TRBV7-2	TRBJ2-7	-	TGTGCCAGCAGCGATGGTTACTACGAGCAGTACTTC	CASSDGYYEQYF
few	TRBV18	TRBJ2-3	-	TGTGCCAGCTCACCGATTGGGGGTGGAGATACGCAGTATTTT	CASSPIGGGDTQYF
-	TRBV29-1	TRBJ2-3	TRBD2	TGCAGCGTCAAAGGGGTGCGGGGGGGCAGCACAGATACGCAGTATTTT	CSVKGVRGGSTDTQYF
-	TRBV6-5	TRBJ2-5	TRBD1	TGTGCCAGCAGTTACTCTATTCAGGGGGTAGGGGAGACCCAGTACTTC	CASSYSIQGVGETQYF
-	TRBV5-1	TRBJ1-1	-	TGCGCCAGCAGCCAGCAAAGCCGGGGGACTGAAGCTTTCTTT	CASSQQSRGTEAFF
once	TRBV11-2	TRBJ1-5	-	TGTGCCAGCAGCCTAACCACGAATCAGCCCCAGCATTTT	CASSLTTNQPQHF
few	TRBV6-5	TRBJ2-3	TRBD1	TGTGCCAGCAGTATCCGGACAGGGGGCACAGATACGCAGTATTTT	CASSIRTGGTDTQYF
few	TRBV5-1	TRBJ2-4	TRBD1	TGCGCCAGCAGCTTGGGGGACAGTAACAATAAAAACATTCAGTACTTC	CASSLGDSNNKNIQYF
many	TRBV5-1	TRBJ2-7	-	TGCGCCAGCAGCTTGGCAGGAGGGCCCTACGAGCAGTACTTC	CASSLAGGPYEQYF
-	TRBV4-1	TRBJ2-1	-	TGCGCCAGCAGCCAAACACAGAACAATGAGCAGTTCTTC	CASSQTQNNEQFF
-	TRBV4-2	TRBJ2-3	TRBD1	TGTGCCAGCAGCCAAGAAGGTACAGGGGTGTTCACAGATACGCAGTATTTT	CASSQEGTGVFTDTQYF
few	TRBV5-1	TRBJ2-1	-	TGCGCCAGCAGCTTGGAGGGTACAGCTTGGGACAATGAGCAGTTCTTC	CASSLEGTAWDNEQFF
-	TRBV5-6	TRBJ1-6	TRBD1	TGTGCCAGCGGGTATGGACAGGGGAATACACCCCTCCACTTT	CASGYGQGNTPLHF
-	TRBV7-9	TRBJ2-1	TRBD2	TGTGCCAGCAGCAGAGGGACAGTGCTAGCGGGGGGCTCCTACAATGAGCAGTTCTTC	CASSRGTVLAGGSYNEQFF
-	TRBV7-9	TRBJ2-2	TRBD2	TGTGCCAGCAGCCTAGCGGGGCACACCGGGGAGCTGTTTTTT	CASSLAGHTGELFF
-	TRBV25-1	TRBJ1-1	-	TGTGCCAGCATGGGAGGGTGGGAAGCTTTCTTT	CASMGGWEAFF
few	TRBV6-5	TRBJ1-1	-	TGTGCCAGCAGTGCCTCAGGGGCAAGGGGCACTGAAGCTTTCTTT	CASSASGARGTEAFF
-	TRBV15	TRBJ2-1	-	TGTGCCACCAGCAGAGATTGGGGCGCCTACAATGAGCAGTTCTTC	CATSRDWGAYNEQFF
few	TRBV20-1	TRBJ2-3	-	TGCAGTGCAATGGCGGGCTCCACAGATACGCAGTATTTT	CSAMAGSTDTQYF
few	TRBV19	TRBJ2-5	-	TGTGCCAGTAGTATCACCGGACAGCAAGAGACCCAGTACTTC	CASSITGQQETQYF
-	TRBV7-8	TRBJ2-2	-	TGTGCCAGCAGCTTCGTCGTGGGCACCGGGGAGCTGTTTTTT	CASSFVVGTGELFF
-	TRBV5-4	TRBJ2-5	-	TGTGCCAGCAGGCAGCGCGACCAGGGTAATCAAGAGACCCAGTACTTC	CASRQRDQGNQETQYF
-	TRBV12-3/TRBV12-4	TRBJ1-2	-	TGTGCCAGCAGCCCAAGTGTCGGGGGACCTGGCTACACCTTC	CASSPSVGGPGYTF
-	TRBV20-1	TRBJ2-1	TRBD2	TGCAGTGCTATCCGACTAGCGGGGAGAGTTGAGCAGTTCTTC	CSAIRLAGRVEQFF
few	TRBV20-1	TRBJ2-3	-	TGCAGTGCTAGTGTGGGGGTCACAGATACGCAGTATTTT	CSASVGVTDTQYF
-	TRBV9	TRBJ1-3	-	TGTGCCAGCAGCGTACAATCCCTTGGAAACACCATATATTTT	CASSVQSLGNTIYF
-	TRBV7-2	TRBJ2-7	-	TGTGCCAGCAGCTTAGGTCAGCGGGCCTACGAGCAGTACTTC	CASSLGQRAYEQYF
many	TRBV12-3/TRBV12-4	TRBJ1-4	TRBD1	TGTGCCAGCAGTTCGCAGGGGGCAACTAATGAAAAACTGTTTTTT	CASSSQGATNEKLFF
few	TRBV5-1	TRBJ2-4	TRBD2	TGCGCCAGCAGCTCCGGACTAGCGGGGGCAGGAAACATTCAGTACTTC	CASSSGLAGAGNIQYF